This TCR beta chain derives from a study of T cell responses to AZD1222 COVID-19 vaccine. In this sample, this clone turned up once. J lost 11 bases, V lost 7 bases, and 13 bases had no gene match. The CDR3 is made up of 15 amino acids. The germline gives CDR1 LNHDA, CDR2 SQIVND (reference sequence). The method was immunoSEQ multiplex PCR; TCRdb's version includes in-frame clones alone and lacks a portion of them. The sample holds some 120,000 clones, roughly 88% seen once. The chain couples TRBV19 to TRBJ2-1; TRBD1 matches at 11 bases. The specimen comprised peripheral blood, sampled on day 0 of MenACWY control vaccination. The receptor's source is an adult in good health. CDR3 sequence: CASTLGGTGGNKQFF. In DNA, the CDR3 is TGTGCCAGTACGTTAGGAGGGACAGGGGGAAATAAGCAGTTCTTC. Using reference TRBV19 and TRBJ2-1 for the parts outside the CDR3, the full variable domain is DGGITQSPKYLFRKEGQNVTLSCEQNLNHDAMYWYRQDPGQGLRLIYYSQIVNDFQKGDIAEGYSVSREKKESFPLTVTSAQKNPTAFYLCASTLGGTGGNKQFFGPGTRLTVL.